This TCR beta chain came from a study of blood T cell repertoires in COVID-19. Overall study: The origin of the acute and convalescent COVID-19 samples was the United States, Italy and Spain.

The V and J ends lost 5 bases and 0 bases, in that order; junction bases with no gene match: 2. Germline V CDR1 and CDR2: MNHEY, SVGEGT. The CDR3 consists of 16 residues. Original analysis: Amplified reference gene primers provided the basis for estimating nucleated cell counts. TCRdb's table, derived via immunoSEQ multiplex PCR, lists solely in-frame clones and lacks some. The V and J calls and the clone size are those of that table, but D and trimming were determined from the DNA. This table holds 150,000 to 200,000 clones, around 80% found once. The TCR comes from a woman aged 55-75 years who had recovered from COVID-19. J is TRBJ2-3 and V is TRBV6-2 or TRBV6-3, with 13 bases identical to TRBD2. Sample: PBMCs or T cells enriched from blood (not recorded which). The CDR3: CASSRGLAGSTDTQYF. Written as DNA, the CDR3 is TGTGCCAGCAGTCGGGGACTAGCGGGGAGCACAGATACGCAGTATTTT.